The 7 T cell receptor beta chains below come from one sample, sequenced in a study of T cells in Graves' hyperthyroidism and ophthalmopathy. TCR beta CDR3 region amplification was performed from RNA transcripts. TCR CDR3 regions were first amplified by RT-PCR with HTBI primers. In TCRdb, the multiplex PCR reads were re-called with MiXCR into one record per CDR3 protein. This table holds about 680,000 distinct CDR3 sequences, about a third found once. The sample was blood. Receptor source: a woman in her forties with Graves' hyperthyroidism.

The chain uses TRBV6-2 or TRBV6-3 and TRBJ1-1, with 9 bases that match TRBD1. CDR3 length equals 16 residues. Trimming cost V 2 bases and J 0 bases; bases outside gene matches: 4. Germline V gene data show CDR1 as MNHEY and CDR2 as SVGEGT. The CDR3 DNA reads TGTGCCAGCAGTTACCCAGGGACAGGGCTGAACACTGAAGCTTTCTTT. Protein sequence: CASSYPGTGLNTEAFF.

In regard to this clonotype: This may come from a read error, since a much larger clone is one base off. V usage is TRBV2 and J usage is TRBJ1-1, with D possibly being TRBD1 (6 bases). Germline loops: CDR1 SNHLY, CDR2 FYNNEI. The CDR3 contains 15 residues. The CDR3 reads CAGGKKGDMNTEASF. DNA for the CDR3: TGTGCCGGGGGGAAGAAGGGGGATATGAACACTGAAGCTTCCTTT. Drawing the rest from reference TRBV2 and TRBJ1-1, the complete variable domain is EPEVTQTPSHQVTQMGQEVILRCVPISNHLYFYWYRQILGQKVEFLVSFYNNEISEKSEIFDDQFSVERPDGSNFTLKIRSTKLEDSAMYFCAGGKKGDMNTEASFGQGTRLTVV.

The chain is built from TRBV6-1 and TRBJ1-1; no clear D gene. The CDR3 loop spans 14 amino acids. The ends were cut back, 2 bases at V and 6 bases at J, with 13 bases in the middle. Germline values: CDR1 MNHNS, CDR2 SASEGT. The CDR3 DNA is TGTGCCAGCAGTGAAATTAGGTTGACGGCTGAAGCTTTCTTT. Amino acids: CASSEIRLTAEAFF.

This clonotype showed up just a few times. The junction differs from germline at one of its ends, possibly a read error. The rearrangement links TRBV6-5 to TRBJ2-2, with D perhaps given as TRBD1 or TRBD2 (6 bases each). Germline CDR1 reads MNHEY; CDR2 reads SVGAGI. This CDR3 is built from 13 residues. The CDR3 nucleotides are TGTGCCAGCAGTCGCGGGGACACCCGGGAGCTGTTTTTT. It yields the protein CASSRGDTRELFF.

The chain couples TRBV10-3 to TRBJ2-7; the D is unclear. The DNA end lines up better with TRBJ2-1; the J call may be wrong. This CDR3 has 14 amino acids. Germline-derived CDR1 and CDR2 are ENHRY and SYGVKD. CDR3 loop: CAIRVAASSNEQFF. The CDR3, as DNA: TGTGCCATCCGGGTGGCTGCTTCGAGCAATGAGCAGTTCTTC.

This clonotype was seen at least ten times. V usage is TRBV6-5 and J usage is TRBJ1-1; 8 positions agree with TRBD1. The CDR3 has 14 residues. The germline CDR1 and CDR2 sequences are MNHEY and SVGAGI. The trim removed 2 bases at V and 2 bases at J, leaving 1 base unmatched. The CDR3, as DNA: TGTGCCAGCAGTTACGGGACAGGCAACACTGAAGCTTTCTTT. Its protein product is CASSYGTGNTEAFF.

This chain links TRBV19 with TRBJ2-6, with D possibly being TRBD1 or TRBD2 (5 bases each). The CDR3 spans 20 residues. Germline CDR1 LNHDA, CDR2 SQIVND (reference sequence). V was clipped by 11 bases and J by 2 bases, with 31 bases between them. CDR3 in amino acids: CAGNPRPGAERRAGANVLTF. The CDR3 bases are TGTGCCGGAAACCCCCGCCCCGGGGCCGAGAGGAGAGCTGGGGCCAACGTCCTGACTTTC.